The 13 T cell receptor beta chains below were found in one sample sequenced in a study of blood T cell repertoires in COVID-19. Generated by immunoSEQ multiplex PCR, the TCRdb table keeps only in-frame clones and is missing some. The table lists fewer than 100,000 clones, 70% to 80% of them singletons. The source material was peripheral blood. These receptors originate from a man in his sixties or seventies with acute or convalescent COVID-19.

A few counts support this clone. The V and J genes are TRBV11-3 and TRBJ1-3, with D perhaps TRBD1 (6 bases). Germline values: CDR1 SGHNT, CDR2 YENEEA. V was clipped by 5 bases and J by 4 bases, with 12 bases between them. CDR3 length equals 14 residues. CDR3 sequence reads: CASSHRDNGNTIYF. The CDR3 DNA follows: TGTGCCAGCAGCCACCGGGACAACGGAAACACCATATATTTT.

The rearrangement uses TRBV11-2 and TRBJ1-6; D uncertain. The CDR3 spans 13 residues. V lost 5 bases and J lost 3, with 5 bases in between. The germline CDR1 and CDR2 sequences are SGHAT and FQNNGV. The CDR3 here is CASSADYNSPLHF. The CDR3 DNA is TGTGCCAGCAGCGCAGACTATAATTCACCCCTCCACTTT.

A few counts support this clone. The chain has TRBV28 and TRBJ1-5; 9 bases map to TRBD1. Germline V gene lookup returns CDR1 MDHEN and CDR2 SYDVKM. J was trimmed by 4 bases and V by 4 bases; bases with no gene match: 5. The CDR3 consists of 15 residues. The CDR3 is CASSSDRGRNQPQHF. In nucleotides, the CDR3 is TGTGCCAGCAGTTCGGACAGGGGTAGGAATCAGCCCCAGCATTTT.

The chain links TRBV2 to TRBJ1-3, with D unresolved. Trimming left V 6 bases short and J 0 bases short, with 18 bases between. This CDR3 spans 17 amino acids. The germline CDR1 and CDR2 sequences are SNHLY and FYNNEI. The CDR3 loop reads CASSSGPGSISGNTIYF. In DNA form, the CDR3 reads TGTGCCAGCAGCAGCGGGCCCGGCTCGATCTCTGGAAACACCATATATTTT.

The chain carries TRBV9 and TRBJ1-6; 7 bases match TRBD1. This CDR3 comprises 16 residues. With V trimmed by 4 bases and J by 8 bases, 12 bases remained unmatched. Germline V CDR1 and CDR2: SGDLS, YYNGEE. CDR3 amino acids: CASSPGLRQGDSPLHF. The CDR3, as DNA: TGTGCCAGCAGCCCCGGTCTGAGACAGGGTGATTCACCCCTCCACTTT.

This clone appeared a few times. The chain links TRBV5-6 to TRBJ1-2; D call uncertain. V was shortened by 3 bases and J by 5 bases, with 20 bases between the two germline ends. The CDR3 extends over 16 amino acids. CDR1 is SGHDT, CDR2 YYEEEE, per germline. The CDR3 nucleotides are TGTGCCAGCAGCTCATTTCAGGAACTCACTGATTATGGCTACACCTTC. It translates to CASSSFQELTDYGYTF.

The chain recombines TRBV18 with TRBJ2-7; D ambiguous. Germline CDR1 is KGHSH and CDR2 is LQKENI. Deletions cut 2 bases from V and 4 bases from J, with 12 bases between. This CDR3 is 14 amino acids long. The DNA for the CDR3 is TGTGCCAGCTCACCAGAGTCTACCCTTTACGAGCAGTACTTC. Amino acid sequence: CASSPESTLYEQYF.

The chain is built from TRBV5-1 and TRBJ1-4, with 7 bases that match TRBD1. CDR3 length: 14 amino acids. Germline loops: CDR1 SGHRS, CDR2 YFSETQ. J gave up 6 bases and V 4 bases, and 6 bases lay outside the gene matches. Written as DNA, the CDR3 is TGCGCCAGCAGCCAGGGACAGCACTATGAAAAACTGTTTTTT. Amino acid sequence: CASSQGQHYEKLFF.

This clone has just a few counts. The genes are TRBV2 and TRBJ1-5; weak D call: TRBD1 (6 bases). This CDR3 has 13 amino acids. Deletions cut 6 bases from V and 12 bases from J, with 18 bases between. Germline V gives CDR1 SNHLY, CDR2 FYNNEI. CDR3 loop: CASSSTGIQVQHF. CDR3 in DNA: TGTGCCAGCAGCTCTACAGGGATCCAGGTCCAGCATTTT.

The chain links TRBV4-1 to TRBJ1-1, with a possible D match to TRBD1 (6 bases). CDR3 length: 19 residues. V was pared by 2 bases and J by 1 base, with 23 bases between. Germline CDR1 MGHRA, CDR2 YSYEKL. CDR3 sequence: CASSQQGNRLRVGNTEAFF. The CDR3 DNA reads TGCGCCAGCAGCCAACAGGGGAACAGATTGAGGGTGGGGAACACTGAAGCTTTCTTT.

The CDR3 sequence: CASSFGGTSGGPSTDTQYF. Written as DNA, the CDR3 is TGTGCCAGCAGCTTTGGGGGGACTAGCGGGGGCCCTAGCACAGATACGCAGTATTTT. The genes are TRBV12-1 and TRBJ2-3; the listed D gene, TRBD2, was not tested against the DNA. TRBV12-1 is listed as a pseudogene. This CDR3 is 19 amino acids long.

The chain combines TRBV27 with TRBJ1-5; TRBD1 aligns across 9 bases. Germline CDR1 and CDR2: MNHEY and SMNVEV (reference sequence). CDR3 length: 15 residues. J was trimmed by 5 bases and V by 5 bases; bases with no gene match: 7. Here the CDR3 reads CASSPGTGMDQPQHF. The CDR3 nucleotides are TGTGCCAGCAGTCCCGGGACAGGGATGGATCAGCCCCAGCATTTT.

The CDR3: CASSTEAGAYNEQFF. CDR3 DNA: TGTGCCAGCAGCACTGAAGCGGGAGCCTACAATGAGCAGTTCTTC. V usage is TRBV21-1 and J usage is TRBJ2-1; no check of the table's D call, TRBD2, against the DNA was made. TRBV21-1 is a recognized pseudogene. The CDR3 is 15 residues long.